Listed here are 30 T cell receptor beta chains from one sample, sequenced in a study of blood T cell repertoires in COVID-19. Generated by immunoSEQ multiplex PCR, the TCRdb table keeps only in-frame clones and is missing some. The table records around 76,000 clones, approximately 84% of them present only once. The sample was peripheral blood. The receptors originated from a middle-aged man with COVID-19, enrolled during active disease.

The V call is TRBV27, the J call TRBJ2-2; 13 bases are a match to TRBD2. The length of the CDR3 is 18 residues. The V segment lost 5 bases and the J segment 5 bases; nucleotides outside the gene matches: 11. Germline V lookup: CDR1 MNHEY, CDR2 SMNVEV (reference sequence). CDR3 sequence reads: CASSNPGTSGIVTGELFF. The DNA of the CDR3 is TGTGCCAGCAGTAACCCCGGGACTAGCGGGATAGTAACCGGGGAGCTGTTTTTT.

As for this clone: This sample also contains other DNA sequences that code for the same CDR3. This chain connects TRBV7-3 to TRBJ2-5; possibly TRBD2 for D (6 bases). CDR3 length: 16 amino acids. Germline loops: CDR1 SGHTA, CDR2 FQGTGA. Trimming took 5 bases from V and 4 from J, leaving 20 bases between them. CDR3 sequence reads: CASSLRPGTGPETQYF. CDR3 DNA: TGTGCCAGCAGCCTAAGACCCGGGACTGGGCCAGAGACCCAGTACTTC.

The table lists this clone with a few counts. V gene TRBV6-6 combines with J gene TRBJ1-2; the match to TRBD1 covers 11 bases. The CDR3 length is 14 residues. Germline V gene data show CDR1 as MNHNY and CDR2 as SVGAGI (reference sequence). After removal of 5 bases from V and 8 bases from J, the junction contained 7 bases not matched to a gene. The CDR3 region is CASSRGQGGDGYTF. CDR3 sequence (DNA): TGTGCCAGCAGTCGGGGACAGGGGGGAGACGGCTACACCTTC.

This clone occurred a few times. This sequence joins TRBV5-1 and TRBJ2-7; 10 bases are a match to TRBD1. Trimming removed 4 bases from V and 2 bases from J; junction bases left unmatched: 6. The CDR3 sequence is 15 residues long. The germline gives CDR1 SGHRS, CDR2 YFSETQ. The CDR3 sequence is CASSRRTGGTYEQYF. CDR3 nucleotides: TGCGCCAGCAGCCGCCGGACAGGGGGGACCTACGAGCAGTACTTC.

The chain employs TRBV10-2 and TRBJ1-2; D remains ambiguous. Trimming cost V 2 bases and J 0 bases, with 7 bases left between them. This CDR3 contains 14 residues. Germline assignment: CDR1 WSHSY and CDR2 SAAADI. The CDR3 DNA is TGCGCCAGCAGTGAGGCGGGAACTAACTATGGCTACACCTTC. It encodes CASSEAGTNYGYTF.

This sequence joins TRBV6-1 and TRBJ2-3; 8 nucleotides agree with TRBD2. The CDR3 is 15 amino acids. Unmatched junction bases numbered 8, after V lost 2 bases and J lost 7 bases. Germline-derived CDR1 and CDR2 are MNHNS and SASEGT. CDR3 in DNA: TGTGCCAGCAGTGAAAGGGGACTAGAGCTATATACGCAGTATTTT. As protein: CASSERGLELYTQYF.

This chain connects TRBV6-1 to TRBJ2-2; 7 bases fit TRBD1. From germline, CDR1 is MNHNS and CDR2 SASEGT. The V and J ends lost 3 bases and 7 bases, in that order; junction bases with no gene match: 2. This CDR3 is built from 13 residues. CDR3 sequence: CASSDDRVGELFF. CDR3 coding DNA: TGTGCCAGCAGTGACGACAGGGTCGGGGAGCTGTTTTTT.

The chain recombines TRBV7-2 with TRBJ2-1, with 11 bases lining up with TRBD2. Looked up from germline, CDR1 is SGHTA and CDR2 is FQGNSA. V lost 5 bases and J lost 5; bases outside the gene matches: 17. The CDR3 covers 19 residues. CDR3: CASSLGTSGPTRKDNEQFF. Here the CDR3 DNA reads TGTGCCAGCAGCCTCGGGACTAGCGGCCCGACAAGGAAAGACAATGAGCAGTTCTTC.

The gene calls are TRBV28 and TRBJ1-2; TRBD1 might be the D (5 bases). CDR3 length equals 10 residues. Trimming took 10 bases from V and 6 from J, leaving 9 bases between them. Germline loops: CDR1 MDHEN, CDR2 SYDVKM. In DNA, the CDR3 is TGTGCCACCGACAGCCATGGCTACACCTTC. It is translated as CATDSHGYTF.

The chain joins TRBV5-1 to TRBJ2-5; weak D call: TRBD1 (7 bases). The V and J ends lost 4 bases and 5 bases respectively, with 18 bases between them. CDR1 SGHRS and CDR2 YFSETQ come from the germline V gene. The CDR3 runs to 15 residues. CDR3 amino acids: CASSPSGPGGETQYF. DNA of the CDR3: TGCGCCAGCAGCCCGAGCGGGCCAGGGGGGGAGACCCAGTACTTC.

The chain combines TRBV27 with TRBJ1-1; D perhaps matches TRBD1 (5 bases). Germline V gene lookup returns CDR1 MNHEY and CDR2 SMNVEV (reference sequence). Trimming cost V 6 bases and J 9 bases, with 14 bases left between them. The CDR3 covers 12 residues. For the CDR3, the DNA is TGTGCCAGCAGCAACGGGGGAGCAAAAGCTTTCTTT. This gives the protein CASSNGGAKAFF.

This clone has more than one count but fewer than ten. The V call is TRBV7-9, the J call TRBJ1-6; D is possibly TRBD1 (5 bases). In germline, CDR1 is SEHNR, CDR2 FQNEAQ (reference sequence). The CDR3 contains 16 residues. V lost 2 bases and J 6 bases, leaving 14 bases between the germline ends. CDR3 loop: CASSLLGGVSNSPLHF. CDR3 bases: TGTGCCAGCAGCTTATTAGGAGGGGTCAGTAATTCACCCCTCCACTTT. Complete variable domain (other parts from reference TRBV7-9 and TRBJ1-6): DTGVSQNPRHKITKRGQNVTFRCDPISEHNRLYWYRQTLGQGPEFLTYFQNEAQLEKSRLLSDRFSAERPKGSFSTLEIQRTEQGDSAMYLCASSLLGGVSNSPLHFGNGTRLTVT.

This clone was counted between two and nine times. The chain links TRBV19 to TRBJ2-1; tentatively, D is TRBD2 (6 bases). From germline, CDR1 is LNHDA and CDR2 SQIVND (reference sequence). This CDR3 is 17 amino acids long. Trimming took 0 bases from V and 0 from J, leaving 12 bases between them. CDR3: CASSIDRGVGSYNEQFF. The CDR3 coding sequence is TGTGCCAGTAGTATAGATCGCGGGGTTGGCTCCTACAATGAGCAGTTCTTC.

The genes are TRBV7-2 and TRBJ1-4; D gene unclear. This CDR3 comprises 15 residues. Per germline, CDR1 SGHTA and CDR2 FQGNSA. With 1 base removed from V and 8 bases from J, the gap between germline ends came to 14 bases. CDR3 sequence: CASSLVSGRGEKLFF. The CDR3 DNA sequence: TGTGCCAGCAGCTTAGTATCGGGAAGAGGCGAAAAACTGTTTTTT.

V gene TRBV5-6 combines with J gene TRBJ1-3; unclear D gene. V lost 6 bases, J lost 1 base, and 14 bases lay in between. The CDR3 is 15 amino acids. Germline loops: CDR1 SGHDT, CDR2 YYEEEE. CDR3 in amino acids: CASILGPISGNTIYF. The CDR3 DNA sequence: TGTGCCAGCATCCTGGGCCCGATATCTGGAAACACCATATATTTT.

The genes are TRBV3-1 (or the pseudogene TRBV3-2) and TRBJ2-2, with D unresolved. The CDR3 runs 15 residues. Germline CDR1 and CDR2: LGHDT and YNNKEL (reference sequence). V was cut by 0 bases and J by 5 bases, with 10 bases left in between. CDR3 DNA sequence: TGTGCCAGCAGCCAAGATGTGTCGGTTACCGGGGAGCTGTTTTTT. Translating gives CASSQDVSVTGELFF.

The J gene is TRBJ2-7, the V gene TRBV19, with TRBD1 as a possible D gene (5 bases). Per germline, CDR1 LNHDA and CDR2 SQIVND (reference sequence). Trimming removed 3 bases at V and 3 bases at J, with 12 bases between. The CDR3 is made up of 14 amino acids. The CDR3 is CASSIAQVGYEQYF. The CDR3 nucleotides are TGTGCCAGTAGTATCGCACAGGTCGGCTACGAGCAGTACTTC.

This chain links TRBV6-6 with TRBJ2-5; 9 bases agree with TRBD1. Germline V gene data show CDR1 as MNHNY and CDR2 as SVGAGI (reference sequence). V lost 6 bases and J lost 2; bases outside the gene matches: 7. The CDR3 sequence is 15 residues long. CDR3 DNA sequence: TGTGCCAGCAGGCCGCCGGGACAGGGTCAAGAGACCCAGTACTTC. Its translation is CASRPPGQGQETQYF.

The chain carries TRBV11-2 and TRBJ2-2, with TRBD1 identical over 7 bases. Germline trimming cut 3 bases from V and 1 base from J; bases unmatched to any gene: 2. The V gene's germline CDR1 is SGHAT and CDR2 FQNNGV. CDR3 length: 15 amino acids. The CDR3 nucleotides read TGTGCCAGCAGCTTTCGGACAGGGAACACCGGGGAGCTGTTTTTT. Translating it yields CASSFRTGNTGELFF.

The chain joins TRBV2 to TRBJ2-5; D gene uncertain. CDR3 size: 15 residues. Germline V gene lookup returns CDR1 SNHLY and CDR2 FYNNEI. Trimming took 0 bases from V and 5 from J, leaving 13 bases between them. The CDR3 region is CASSEAFTARETQYF. CDR3 DNA: TGTGCCAGCAGTGAAGCGTTCACAGCACGGGAGACCCAGTACTTC.

The rearrangement joins TRBV19 to TRBJ1-2, with D hard to call. The CDR3 contains 14 residues. With 5 bases removed from V and 8 bases from J, the gap between germline ends came to 18 bases. Germline CDR1 reads LNHDA; CDR2 reads SQIVND (reference sequence). The DNA for the CDR3 is TGTGCCAGTAGTTTGAGGGTAGATCCGGGCGGCTACACCTTC. This sequence encodes CASSLRVDPGGYTF.

The DNA for the CDR3 is TGTGCCAGCAGTCCCCCGGCTAGCGGGACCCAGTACTTC. Its protein product is CASSPPASGTQYF. V usage is TRBV7-2 and J usage is TRBJ2-5, with TRBD2 matching over 7 bases. V shed 6 bases and J 7 bases; nucleotides not matched to a gene: 8. CDR1 and CDR2 (germline): SGHTA, FQGNSA. There are 13 residues in the CDR3.

V gene TRBV19 combines with J gene TRBJ1-5, with 10 bases matching TRBD1. Germline assignment: CDR1 LNHDA and CDR2 SQIVND (reference sequence). Trimming at V came to 7 bases and at J to 7 bases, leaving 13 bases not matched to a gene. This CDR3 comprises 16 residues. CDR3 nucleotides: TGTGCCAGTACCACTTTGAGACAGGGGGCTGGACAGCCCCAGCATTTT. Residues: CASTTLRQGAGQPQHF.

The CDR3 spells CASSLAPASASYEQYF. The CDR3 region has the DNA TGTGCCAGCAGCTTAGCGCCGGCAAGCGCTTCCTACGAGCAGTACTTC. V gene TRBV7-8 combines with J gene TRBJ2-7; no clear D. Trimming cost V 0 bases and J 1 base, with 13 bases left between them. The germline CDR1 and CDR2 sequences are SGHVS and FQNEAQ. The CDR3 runs 16 residues.

This clone was counted between two and nine times. The chain has TRBV11-2 and TRBJ2-7, with D unclear. The germline V gene has CDR1 SGHAT and CDR2 FQNNGV. Trimming pared 3 bases from V and 3 bases from J, leaving 3 bases between. The CDR3 spans 11 residues. This CDR3 is CASSFSYEQYF. CDR3 nucleotide sequence: TGTGCCAGCAGCTTCAGCTACGAGCAGTACTTC.

This chain joins TRBV19 and TRBJ1-5, with D possibly being TRBD1 (6 bases). Trimming stripped 1 base from V and 6 bases from J, with 13 bases between. Germline V gene data show CDR1 as LNHDA and CDR2 as SQIVND (reference sequence). This CDR3 has 15 amino acids. The CDR3 is CASSIGGRRGQPQHF. The CDR3 DNA sequence: TGTGCCAGTAGTATAGGGGGGCGCCGCGGTCAGCCCCAGCATTTT.

The chain couples TRBV5-8 to TRBJ2-1, with 12 positions matching TRBD2. The CDR3 totals 16 residues. Unmatched junction bases numbered 5, after V lost 3 bases and J lost 4 bases. Germline CDR1 reads SGHTS; CDR2 reads YDEGEE. CDR3 bases: TGTGCCAGCAGCTCTGGACTAGCGGGGCTTTACAATGAGCAGTTCTTC. This encodes CASSSGLAGLYNEQFF.

V is TRBV7-2 and J is TRBJ2-5; D call uncertain. CDR3 length: 12 amino acids. Germline V gene lookup returns CDR1 SGHTA and CDR2 FQGNSA. The germline V and J ends were trimmed by 5 bases and 5 bases, with 9 bases remaining between them. The CDR3 reads CASSPGSETQYF. The DNA of the CDR3 is TGTGCCAGCAGCCCAGGCTCGGAGACCCAGTACTTC.

Only a few counts were recorded for this clone. The chain links TRBV28 to TRBJ2-5; 7 nucleotides line up with TRBD1. CDR3 length: 14 amino acids. Trimming took 1 base from V and 1 from J; bases not matched to a gene: 0. CDR1 and CDR2 from the germline V gene are MDHEN and SYDVKM. The DNA for the CDR3 is TGTGCCAGCAGTTTATCAGGGGGCCAAGAGACCCAGTACTTC. Protein sequence: CASSLSGGQETQYF.

The chain uses TRBV5-1 and TRBJ2-2; TRBD1 matches 9 bases. The CDR3 has 17 residues. The germline V gene has CDR1 SGHRS and CDR2 YFSETQ. The V gene end was trimmed by 4 bases and the J gene end by 5 bases; junction bases not matched to a gene: 12. The CDR3 protein is CASSPRGGQGRTGELFF. Written as DNA, the CDR3 is TGCGCCAGCAGCCCCCGTGGGGGACAGGGTCGGACCGGGGAGCTGTTTTTT.